These 7 T cell receptor beta chains share one sample of origin, sequenced in a study of T cells after yellow fever vaccination. TCRdb re-called the 5' RACE reads with MiXCR, one entry per CDR3 protein. The sample has some 320,000 distinct CDR3 sequences; 8.7% are singletons. Sequencing was performed on PBMCs, taken on the day of the first yellow fever vaccination. All receptors come from a man younger than 30 who received the YFV17D yellow fever vaccine.

The J gene is TRBJ2-3, the V gene TRBV9; 12 nucleotides line up with TRBD2. V shed 3 bases and J 5 bases; nucleotides not matched to a gene: 1. The length of the CDR3 is 14 residues. From germline, CDR1 is SGDLS and CDR2 YYNGEE. Written as DNA, the CDR3 is TGTGCCAGCAGCGCGACTAGCGGGGGAGATACGCAGTATTTT. Amino acids: CASSATSGGDTQYF.

The chain uses TRBV12-3 or TRBV12-4 and TRBJ2-7; D is undetermined. Trimming took 5 bases from V and 6 from J, leaving 11 bases between them. There are 12 residues in the CDR3. In nucleotides, the CDR3 is TGTGCCAGCAGTAGGACGAACACCGAGCAGTACTTC. Protein: CASSRTNTEQYF.

There are a few counts of this clonotype. The chain is built from TRBV12-3 or TRBV12-4 and TRBJ2-1; 8 positions agree with TRBD1. This CDR3 comprises 17 residues. Germline trimming cut 2 bases from V and 5 bases from J; bases unmatched to any gene: 11. CDR3 sequence (DNA): TGTGCCAGCAGTTTAAAAGTCGTGGGACAGGCCGACAATGAGCAGTTCTTC. Residues: CASSLKVVGQADNEQFF.

This clonotype was found a few times. The J gene is TRBJ2-2, the V gene TRBV27; D is perhaps TRBD1 (5 bases). CDR3 length: 15 residues. Trimming cost V 3 bases and J 4 bases, with 12 bases left between them. Per germline, CDR1 MNHEY and CDR2 SMNVEV (reference sequence). The DNA of the CDR3 is TGTGCCAGCAGTTTTAATGGGGCCGGCACCGGGGAGCTGTTTTTT. This encodes CASSFNGAGTGELFF.

This clonotype was counted only a few times. The V gene is TRBV29-1, the J gene TRBJ1-5, with D possibly matching TRBD1 (5 bases). The ends were cut back, 7 bases at V and 4 bases at J, with 26 bases in the middle. Germline assignment: CDR1 SQVTM and CDR2 ANQGSEA. The length of the CDR3 is 17 residues. Written as DNA, the CDR3 is TGCAGCGCCATAGCCTCGACAGAGTGGGGCAAAAATCAGCCCCAGCATTTT. Protein product: CSAIASTEWGKNQPQHF.

There are many counts of this clonotype. DNA of the CDR3: TGTGCCAGCAGTGACCAAAGCGGCACCAGGGAAAAACTGTTTTTT. Protein product: CASSDQSGTREKLFF. The rearrangement joins TRBV25-1 to TRBJ1-4; D remains unclear. V dropped 3 bases and J dropped 8 bases, with 16 bases sitting between them. The CDR3 runs to 15 residues. Germline V gene lookup returns CDR1 MGHDK and CDR2 SYGVNS.

This clonotype showed up just a few times. This chain links TRBV4-1 with TRBJ2-1; perhaps D is TRBD1 or TRBD2 (6 bases each). The germline V gene has CDR1 MGHRA and CDR2 YSYEKL. V lost 3 bases to trimming and J lost 1 base, with 10 bases between them. This CDR3 region has 15 residues. Here the CDR3 DNA reads TGCGCCAGCAGCCATCAAGGGGGGTCCTACAATGAGCAGTTCTTC. Translation gives CASSHQGGSYNEQFF.